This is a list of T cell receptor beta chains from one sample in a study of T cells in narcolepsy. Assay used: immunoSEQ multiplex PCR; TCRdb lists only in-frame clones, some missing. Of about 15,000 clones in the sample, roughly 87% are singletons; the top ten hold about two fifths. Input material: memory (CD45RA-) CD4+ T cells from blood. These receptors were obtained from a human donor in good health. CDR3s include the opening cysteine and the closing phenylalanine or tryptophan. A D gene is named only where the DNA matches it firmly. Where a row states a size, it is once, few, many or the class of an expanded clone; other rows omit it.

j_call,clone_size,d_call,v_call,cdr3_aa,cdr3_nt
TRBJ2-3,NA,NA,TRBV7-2,CASSPYGSGTDTQYF,TGTGCCAGCAGCCCTTACGGGAGTGGTACAGATACGCAGTATTTT
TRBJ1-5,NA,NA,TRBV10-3,CAISEGGLMGNQPQHF,TGTGCCATCAGTGAGGGTGGGCTTATGGGCAATCAGCCCCAGCATTTT
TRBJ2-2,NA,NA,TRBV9,CASSVAPTTGELFF,TGTGCCAGCAGCGTAGCCCCAACCACCGGGGAGCTGTTTTTT
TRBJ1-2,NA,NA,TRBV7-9,CASSRGQGYGYTF,TGTGCCAGCAGCCGAGGGCAGGGCTATGGCTACACCTTC
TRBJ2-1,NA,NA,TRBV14,CASSQAVGPYNEQFF,TGTGCCAGCAGCCAAGCAGTCGGCCCCTACAATGAGCAGTTCTTC
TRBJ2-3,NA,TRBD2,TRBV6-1,CASSPGTSGSDTQYF,TGTGCCAGCAGTCCCGGGACTAGCGGTTCAGATACGCAGTATTTT
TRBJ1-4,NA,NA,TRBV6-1,CASTPGEKLFF,TGTGCCAGCACGCCCGGTGAAAAACTGTTTTTT
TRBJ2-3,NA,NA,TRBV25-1,CASIYGNTDTQYF,TGTGCCAGCATTTACGGGAACACAGATACGCAGTATTTT
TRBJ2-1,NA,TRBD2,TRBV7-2,CASSDSGTSGPNEQFF,TGTGCCAGCAGCGATTCCGGGACTAGCGGGCCCAATGAGCAGTTCTTC
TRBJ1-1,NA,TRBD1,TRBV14,CASSRTGNTEAFF,TGTGCCAGCAGCAGGACAGGGAACACTGAAGCTTTCTTT
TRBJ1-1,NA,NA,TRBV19,CASRSLWGLNTEAFF,TGTGCCAGTAGATCCCTATGGGGTCTGAACACTGAAGCTTTCTTT
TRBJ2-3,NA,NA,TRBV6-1,CASSGYRGTDTQYF,TGTGCCAGCAGTGGGTACAGGGGCACAGATACGCAGTATTTT
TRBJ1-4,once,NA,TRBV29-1,CSVLGATNEKLFF,TGCAGCGTTCTGGGGGCAACTAATGAAAAACTGTTTTTT
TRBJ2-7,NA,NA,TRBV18,CASSPDGLGYEQYF,TGTGCCAGCTCACCTGATGGCCTAGGGTACGAGCAGTACTTC
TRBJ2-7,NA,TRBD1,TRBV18,CASSTRRTGQDEQYF,TGTGCCAGCTCAACCAGGAGGACAGGGCAGGACGAGCAGTACTTC
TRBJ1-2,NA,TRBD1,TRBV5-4,CASSPRDSNYGYTF,TGTGCCAGCAGCCCCCGGGACAGTAACTATGGCTACACCTTC
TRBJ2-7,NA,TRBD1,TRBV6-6,CASSVRGLAYEQYF,TGTGCCAGCAGTGTCAGGGGGTTAGCCTACGAGCAGTACTTC
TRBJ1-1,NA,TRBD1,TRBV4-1,CASSQAVFPGQKNTEAFF,TGCGCCAGCAGCCAAGCCGTCTTTCCGGGACAGAAAAACACTGAAGCTTTCTTT
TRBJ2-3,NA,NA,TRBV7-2,CASSPSRWGDTQYF,TGTGCCAGCAGCCCCTCCCGATGGGGAGATACGCAGTATTTT
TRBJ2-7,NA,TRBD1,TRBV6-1,CASNREGTVALEQYF,TGTGCCAGCAACCGTGAGGGGACAGTGGCACTCGAGCAGTACTTC
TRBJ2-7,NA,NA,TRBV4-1,CASSQPTNRVRDIYF,TGCGCCAGCAGCCAACCAACGAACCGGGTCCGGGATATATACTTC
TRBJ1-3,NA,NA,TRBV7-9,CASSSFGGSGNTIYF,TGTGCCAGCAGCTCCTTCGGGGGCTCTGGAAACACCATATATTTT
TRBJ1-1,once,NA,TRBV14,CASSHYPGVAEAFF,TGTGCCAGCAGCCACTACCCCGGGGTGGCTGAAGCTTTCTTT
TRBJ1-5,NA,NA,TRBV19,CASRETTHSNQPQHF,TGTGCCAGTAGGGAGACTACCCATAGCAATCAGCCCCAGCATTTT
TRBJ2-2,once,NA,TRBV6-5,CASRPGTNTGELFF,TGTGCCAGCCGCCCGGGGACGAACACCGGGGAGCTGTTTTTT
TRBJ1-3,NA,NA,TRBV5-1,CASSLGGSASGNTIYF,TGCGCCAGCAGCTTGGGGGGCTCTGCCTCTGGAAACACCATATATTTT
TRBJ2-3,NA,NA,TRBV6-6,CASSPSGDTQYF,TGTGCCAGCAGCCCCAGCGGGGATACGCAGTATTTT
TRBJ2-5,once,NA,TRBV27,CASRPFPPQETQYF,TGTGCCAGCAGGCCTTTCCCCCCTCAAGAGACCCAGTACTTC
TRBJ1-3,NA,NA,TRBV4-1,CASSRPTGHPGNTIYF,TGCGCCAGCAGCCGCCCAACAGGGCACCCTGGAAACACCATATATTTT
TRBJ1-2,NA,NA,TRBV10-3,CAISGDANYGYTF,TGTGCCATCAGTGGCGATGCTAACTATGGCTACACCTTC
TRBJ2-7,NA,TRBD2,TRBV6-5,CASSPARGGKYEQYF,TGTGCCAGCAGCCCAGCTCGGGGGGGAAAGTACGAGCAGTACTTC
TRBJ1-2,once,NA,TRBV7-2,CASSPIGRTNYGYTF,TGTGCCAGCAGCCCTATCGGACGGACTAACTATGGCTACACCTTC
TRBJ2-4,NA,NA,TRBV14,CASSPGFPNIQYF,TGTGCCAGCAGCCCGGGGTTCCCAAACATTCAGTACTTC
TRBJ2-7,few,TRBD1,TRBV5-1,CASSARTGLSSYEQYF,TGCGCCAGCAGCGCGCGGACAGGTCTCAGCTCCTACGAGCAGTACTTC
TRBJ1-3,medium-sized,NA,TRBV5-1,CASSLNTGLRGNSGNTIYF,TGCGCCAGCAGCTTGAATACAGGCCTGAGGGGAAACTCTGGAAACACCATATATTTT
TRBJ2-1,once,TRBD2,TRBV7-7,CASSLLAGASEQFF,TGTGCCAGCAGCTTGTTAGCGGGGGCGAGTGAGCAGTTCTTC
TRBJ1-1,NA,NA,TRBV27,CASSSNGQNTEAFF,TGTGCCAGCAGTTCCAACGGACAGAACACTGAAGCTTTCTTT
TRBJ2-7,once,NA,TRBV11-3,CASSKAWGPYEQYF,TGTGCCAGCAGCAAGGCGTGGGGACCCTACGAGCAGTACTTC
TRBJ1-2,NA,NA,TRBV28,CASTPISGAGNGYTF,TGTGCCAGCACCCCCATTTCAGGGGCTGGTAATGGCTACACCTTC
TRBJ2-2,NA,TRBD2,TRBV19,CASSKPGLVSSGELFF,TGTGCCAGTAGTAAGCCGGGACTAGTCTCCTCCGGGGAGCTGTTTTTT
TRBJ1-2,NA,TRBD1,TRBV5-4,CASSRGQEGYGYTF,TGTGCCAGCAGCCGGGGACAGGAGGGCTATGGCTACACCTTC
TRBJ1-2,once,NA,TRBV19,CASTPGTFLYGYTF,TGTGCCAGTACCCCCGGGACATTTCTTTATGGCTACACCTTC
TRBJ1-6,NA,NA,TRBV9,CASSVSGQQNSPLHF,TGTGCCAGCAGCGTATCCGGACAGCAAAATTCACCCCTCCACTTT